A single sample gave rise to the 26 T cell receptor beta chains below, sequenced in a study of blood T cell repertoires in COVID-19. Assay: immunoSEQ multiplex PCR; the TCRdb copy retains only in-frame clones and omits some. Counted here are about 120,000 clones, around 86% occurring once; the ten biggest clones make up about 11%. The specimen sequenced was peripheral blood. The origin of the receptors is a man between 60 and 75 years old with acute or convalescent COVID-19.

V usage is TRBV5-4 and J usage is TRBJ2-1; TRBD2 is a possible D gene (6 bases). In germline, CDR1 is SGHNT, CDR2 YYREEE (reference sequence). V was trimmed by 7 bases and J by 6 bases, leaving 14 bases between them. The CDR3 runs to 13 residues. The CDR3, as DNA: TGTGCCAGCGGCCGGGGGATGGCCAATGAGCAGTTCTTC. The encoded protein is CASGRGMANEQFF.

This clone was seen once. The chain carries TRBV5-8 and TRBJ2-1, with 9 bases matching TRBD2. The CDR3 sequence is 18 residues long. Unmatched junction bases numbered 12, after V lost 3 bases and J lost 2 bases. Germline V gene sequence: CDR1 SGHTS, CDR2 YDEGEE. The CDR3: CASSYWTRREGPYNEQFF. The DNA of the CDR3 is TGTGCCAGCAGCTACTGGACTCGGCGGGAGGGCCCCTACAATGAGCAGTTCTTC.

The sample holds one count of this clone. The chain joins TRBV7-2 to TRBJ1-2; D possibly corresponds to TRBD1 (6 bases). Trimming pared 5 bases from V and 2 bases from J, leaving 15 bases between. The germline V gene has CDR1 SGHTA and CDR2 FQGNSA. The CDR3 has 15 amino acids. DNA of the CDR3: TGTGCCAGCAGCCCGATGACAGGCCTAAACTATGGCTACACCTTC. Its protein is CASSPMTGLNYGYTF.

The V and J genes are TRBV19 and TRBJ2-1; 7 nucleotides align to TRBD1. The germline CDR1 and CDR2 sequences are LNHDA and SQIVND (reference sequence). The CDR3 loop spans 14 amino acids. The J segment lost 4 bases and the V segment lost 3 bases, leaving 3 bases of the junction unmatched. This chain's CDR3 is CASSIGTVYNEQFF. The CDR3 DNA follows: TGTGCCAGTAGTATTGGGACAGTTTACAATGAGCAGTTCTTC.

In this sample, this clone turned up once. The chain uses TRBV7-3 and TRBJ2-2, with a possible D match to TRBD1 (6 bases). V gave up 2 bases and J gave up 0 bases, with 16 bases separating them. The CDR3 covers 18 residues. Germline lookup yields CDR1 SGHTA and CDR2 FQGTGA. The CDR3 here is CASSLVPPSGANTGELFF. The DNA for the CDR3 is TGTGCCAGCAGCTTAGTCCCCCCGTCAGGGGCGAACACCGGGGAGCTGTTTTTT.

CDR3 nucleotides: TGTGCCAGCACCAGGGACAGCAACTACGAGCAGTACTTC. Translating it yields CASTRDSNYEQYF. The chain has TRBV14 and TRBJ2-7; 7 bases line up with TRBD1. This CDR3 spans 13 amino acids. V trimming: 7 bases; J trimming: 3 bases; junction bases outside the gene matches: 6. Germline CDR1 and CDR2: SGHDN and FVKESK.

This chain links TRBV19 with TRBJ1-3, with D tentatively TRBD1 (6 bases). The CDR3 spans 17 residues. The germline V gene has CDR1 LNHDA and CDR2 SQIVND (reference sequence). The V and J ends lost 3 bases and 4 bases respectively, with 19 bases between them. The CDR3 is CASSIGGQLARGNTIYF. The DNA for the CDR3 is TGTGCCAGTAGTATTGGAGGACAGCTGGCCCGAGGAAACACCATATATTTT.

This clone has only one observation. V is TRBV29-1 and J is TRBJ2-7, with TRBD1 matching 11 bases. The CDR3 is 15 amino acids. J gave up 3 bases and V 3 bases, and 7 bases lay outside the gene matches. The germline CDR1 and CDR2 sequences are SQVTM and ANQGSEA. This chain's CDR3 is CSVEDGGQGVYEQYF. The DNA of the CDR3 is TGCAGCGTTGAGGACGGGGGACAGGGGGTCTACGAGCAGTACTTC.

The chain combines TRBV18 with TRBJ1-1; perhaps TRBD1 as D (5 bases). The V gene lost 6 bases and the J gene lost 3 bases, with 11 bases spanning the gap. The CDR3 sequence is 13 residues long. Germline values: CDR1 KGHSH, CDR2 LQKENI. CDR3 sequence: CASSEGRDTEAFF. The CDR3 DNA is TGTGCCAGCTCGGAGGGACGGGACACTGAAGCTTTCTTT.

The J gene is TRBJ1-2, the V gene TRBV28; TRBD1 aligns across 11 bases. CDR1 and CDR2 from the germline V gene are MDHEN and SYDVKM. With V trimmed by 8 bases and J by 8 bases, 10 bases remained unmatched. CDR3 length: 14 amino acids. CDR3 amino acids: CASLLDWTGGGYTF. The CDR3 coding sequence is TGTGCCAGCCTCTTGGACTGGACAGGGGGCGGCTACACCTTC.

This clone has just one count. This rearrangement joins TRBV7-8 to TRBJ2-3; D is unresolved. The CDR3 runs to 13 residues. The ends were cut back, 7 bases at V and 2 bases at J, with 10 bases in the middle. From germline, CDR1 is SGHVS and CDR2 FQNEAQ. CDR3 coding DNA: TGTGCCAGCACCTCCGGGTCCACAGATACGCAGTATTTT. It encodes CASTSGSTDTQYF. Using reference TRBV7-8 and TRBJ2-3 for the parts outside the CDR3, the full variable domain is GAGVSQSPRYKVAKRGQDVALRCDPISGHVSLFWYQQALGQGPEFLTYFQNEAQLDKSGLPSDRFFAERPEGSVSTLKIQRTQQEDSAVYLCASTSGSTDTQYFGPGTRLTVL.

CDR3 bases: TGTGCCAGCAGCGATCGACAGGGCTTACATGGCTACACCTTC. Translated, it gives CASSDRQGLHGYTF. V and J are TRBV9 and TRBJ1-2, with 7 positions matching TRBD1. From germline, CDR1 is SGDLS and CDR2 YYNGEE. The V gene end was trimmed by 3 bases and the J gene end by 6 bases; junction bases not matched to a gene: 8. The CDR3 sequence is 14 residues long.

This clone came up a few times. CDR3 bases: TGTGCCAGCTCACCATCTTTAACTCAAGCTTTCTTT. Its protein product is CASSPSLTQAFF. The chain has TRBV18 and TRBJ1-1; D gene ambiguous. The CDR3 is 12 amino acids. Germline V gives CDR1 KGHSH, CDR2 LQKENI. V lost 2 bases and J 9 bases, leaving 10 bases between the germline ends.

This chain connects TRBV6-1 to TRBJ1-2; D is undetermined. The CDR3 length is 15 residues. V was trimmed by 2 bases and J by 2 bases, leaving 12 bases between them. The germline gives CDR1 MNHNS, CDR2 SASEGT. The CDR3 DNA reads as TGTGCCAGCAGTGAACAAGGAGGGATCAACTATGGCTACACCTTC. It yields the protein CASSEQGGINYGYTF.

The V call is TRBV27, the J call TRBJ1-2; 9 bases fit TRBD1. The CDR3 runs 15 residues. The germline gives CDR1 MNHEY, CDR2 SMNVEV (reference sequence). The junction had 11 bases not matched to a gene; V was cut back by 4 bases and J by 8 bases. The CDR3 DNA reads TGTGCCAGCAGTTCCGACAGGGGGTGGTCAGGAGGCTACACCTTC. Encoded protein: CASSSDRGWSGGYTF.

The V call is TRBV18, the J call TRBJ1-1; no reliable D call. The CDR3 is 13 residues long. V was trimmed by 3 bases and J by 2 bases, leaving 7 bases between them. The germline CDR1 and CDR2 sequences are KGHSH and LQKENI. The CDR3 loop reads CASSPVENTEAFF. In nucleotides, the CDR3 is TGTGCCAGCTCACCGGTAGAAAACACTGAAGCTTTCTTT.

This clone has ten or more counts. This chain joins TRBV14 and TRBJ1-5, with TRBD1 matching 8 bases. The CDR3 covers 13 residues. Trimming cost V 4 bases and J 6 bases; bases outside gene matches: 2. Germline-derived CDR1 and CDR2 are SGHDN and FVKESK. Written as DNA, the CDR3 is TGTGCCAGCAGCCGGGGACAGGCTCAGCCCCAGCATTTT. This encodes CASSRGQAQPQHF.

The chain joins TRBV19 to TRBJ1-2; 8 nucleotides align to TRBD1. V lost 2 bases and J lost 5; bases outside the gene matches: 4. Germline CDR1 is LNHDA and CDR2 is SQIVND (reference sequence). CDR3 length: 14 amino acids. The CDR3 region is CASSIPGGLYGYTF. DNA of the CDR3: TGTGCCAGTAGTATACCAGGGGGCCTTTATGGCTACACCTTC.

Written as DNA, the CDR3 is TGTGCCAGCAGTTTACAGACAGGGGGAGGCACTGAAGCTTTCTTT. Its protein is CASSLQTGGGTEAFF. The rearrangement links TRBV28 to TRBJ1-1, with TRBD1 identical over 9 bases. The ends lost 2 bases at V and 4 bases at J; junction bases unmatched: 5. CDR1 and CDR2 from the germline V gene are MDHEN and SYDVKM. The CDR3 sequence is 15 residues long.

This clone was seen more than once but under ten times. Other DNA sequences of this sample code for an identical CDR3. The chain has TRBV6-5 and TRBJ1-1; maybe TRBD1 (6 bases). Germline V CDR1 and CDR2: MNHEY, SVGAGI. CDR3 size: 15 residues. V lost 0 bases to trimming and J lost 2 bases, with 10 bases between them. The CDR3: CASSYSGRGNTEAFF. In DNA, the CDR3 is TGTGCCAGCAGTTACTCGGGCAGGGGAAACACTGAAGCTTTCTTT.

This clone has a count of ten or more. The J gene is TRBJ2-7, the V gene TRBV12-2; the table's D call, TRBD2, was not checked against the DNA. TRBV12-2 is a recognized pseudogene. The CDR3 runs 16 residues. As DNA, the CDR3 is TGTGCAAGTCGCTTAAAAGTTAGCGGGAGTCACCACGAGCAGTACTTC. This encodes CASRLKVSGSHHEQYF.

V is TRBV5-1 and J is TRBJ2-7; 11 bases match TRBD2. Germline lookup yields CDR1 SGHRS and CDR2 YFSETQ. V gave up 7 bases and J gave up 2 bases; unmatched junction bases: 2. The CDR3 loop spans 13 amino acids. In DNA form, the CDR3 reads TGCGCCAGCTCGACTAGCGGGGCCTACGAGCAGTACTTC. It encodes CASSTSGAYEQYF. The full variable domain, in which reference TRBV5-1 and TRBJ2-7 provide the parts outside the CDR3, is KAGVTQTPRYLIKTRGQQVTLSCSPISGHRSVSWYQQTPGQGLQFLFEYFSETQRNKGNFPGRFSGRQFSNSRSEMNVSTLELGDSALYLCASSTSGAYEQYFGPGTRLTVT.

This chain links TRBV28 with TRBJ2-5, with D possibly matching TRBD2 (6 bases). CDR1 is MDHEN and CDR2 is SYDVKM in the germline V gene. V was trimmed by 7 bases and J by 4 bases, leaving 19 bases between them. The CDR3 has 15 residues. For the CDR3, the DNA is TGTGCCAGCACCTCGGGCGGGAAGGCTGGAGAGACCCAGTACTTC. The encoded protein is CASTSGGKAGETQYF.

This chain connects TRBV27 to TRBJ2-1, with 7 bases fitting TRBD2. V was clipped by 8 bases and J by 10 bases; unmatched bases: 11. The CDR3 has 13 residues. CDR1 is MNHEY, CDR2 SMNVEV, per germline (reference sequence). The CDR3 reads CASGTLHSGEQFF. The CDR3 nucleotides are TGTGCCAGCGGGACGCTCCATAGCGGGGAGCAGTTCTTC.

The genes are TRBV29-1 and TRBJ2-2, with unresolved D. In germline, CDR1 is SQVTM, CDR2 ANQGSEA. V gave up 7 bases and J gave up 1 base, with 10 bases separating them. The CDR3 length is 13 residues. The CDR3 sequence: CSADPGNTGELFF. CDR3 bases: TGCAGCGCCGACCCAGGGAACACCGGGGAGCTGTTTTTT.

V usage is TRBV19 and J usage is TRBJ1-6, with D unclear. Trimming took off 3 bases at V and 10 bases at J, with 16 bases between the two ends. Germline V lookup: CDR1 LNHDA, CDR2 SQIVND (reference sequence). CDR3 size: 15 residues. CDR3 sequence (DNA): TGTGCCAGTAGTATGGTAGAGGGCGCGCAATCACCCCTCCACTTT. This sequence encodes CASSMVEGAQSPLHF. The entire variable domain, with the rest obtained from reference TRBV19 and TRBJ1-6, is as follows: DGGITQSPKYLFRKEGQNVTLSCEQNLNHDAMYWYRQDPGQGLRLIYYSQIVNDFQKGDIAEGYSVSREKKESFPLTVTSAQKNPTAFYLCASSMVEGAQSPLHFGNGTRLTVT.